This T cell receptor beta chain originates from a study of control samples from healthy donors and cancer patients. Only in-frame clones appear in the TCRdb table, and some are missing; sequencing was by immunoSEQ multiplex PCR. The sample contains about 190,000 clones, about 89% of which appear only once. In germline, CDR1 is MGHDK, CDR2 SYGVNS. The length of the CDR3 is 14 residues. V was cut by 5 bases and J by 4 bases, with 11 bases left in between. The sequencing input was blood. The rearrangement links TRBV25-1 to TRBJ1-4; perhaps TRBD1 as D (6 bases). The TCR sequence derives from a young man in good health. DNA for the CDR3: TGTGCCAGCAGTTATACCAGGGGTAATGAAAAACTGTTTTTT. Its translation: CASSYTRGNEKLFF.